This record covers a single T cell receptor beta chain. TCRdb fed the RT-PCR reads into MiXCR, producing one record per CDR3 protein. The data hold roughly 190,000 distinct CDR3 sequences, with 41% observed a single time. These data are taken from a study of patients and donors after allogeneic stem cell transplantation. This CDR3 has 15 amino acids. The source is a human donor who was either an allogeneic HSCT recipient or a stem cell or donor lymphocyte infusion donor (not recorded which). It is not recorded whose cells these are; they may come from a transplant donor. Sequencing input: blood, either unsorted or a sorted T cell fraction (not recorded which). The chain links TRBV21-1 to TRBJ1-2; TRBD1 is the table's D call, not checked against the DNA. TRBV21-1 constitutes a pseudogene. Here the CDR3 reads CASSKGVRGHYGYTF. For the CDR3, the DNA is TGTGCCAGCAGCAAAGGCGTCCGGGGGCACTATGGCTACACCTTC.